A single sample is the source of the 24 T cell receptor beta chains below, sequenced in a study of shared clonotypes between healthy human individuals. Assay: immunoSEQ multiplex PCR; the TCRdb copy retains only in-frame clones and omits some. The data show some 660,000 clones, with roughly 73% seen just once and roughly 2% held by the top ten. Sequencing was performed on memory CD4+ T cells sorted from blood. This sample's subset: CD45RA-negative fraction. Receptor source: a woman aged 25 to 39 in good health.

The chain is built from TRBV28 and TRBJ1-1; D is unclear. Trimming removed 6 bases at V and 2 bases at J, with 10 bases between. The CDR3 loop spans 13 amino acids. From germline, CDR1 is MDHEN and CDR2 SYDVKM. The CDR3 DNA sequence: TGTGCCAGCAGCCCACAACAAAACACTGAAGCTTTCTTT. Its protein product is CASSPQQNTEAFF.

This clone showed up just a few times. The chain links TRBV4-1 to TRBJ1-2, with 11 bases matching TRBD1. The CDR3 length is 15 residues. Germline CDR1 MGHRA, CDR2 YSYEKL. Unmatched junction bases numbered 1, after V lost 3 bases and J lost 1 base. CDR3 amino acids: CASSQGQGDNYGYTF. The DNA for the CDR3 is TGCGCCAGCAGCCAGGGACAGGGGGATAACTATGGCTACACCTTC.

The CDR3, as DNA: TGTGCCAGTAGTCCCTCCGGGAAGGGACTCTATGGCTACACCTTC. Protein sequence: CASSPSGKGLYGYTF. The chain is built from TRBV19 and TRBJ1-2; a weak D match, TRBD1 (5 bases). V gave up 5 bases and J gave up 4 bases, with 17 bases separating them. Germline CDR1 LNHDA, CDR2 SQIVND (reference sequence). The length of the CDR3 is 15 residues.

The chain couples TRBV7-6 to TRBJ1-2, with 8 bases lining up with TRBD1. CDR3 length: 15 amino acids. Germline V gives CDR1 SGHVS, CDR2 FNYEAQ. J gave up 6 bases and V 1 base, and 7 bases lay outside the gene matches. The CDR3 spells CASSLETGVLHGYTF. In DNA, the CDR3 is TGTGCCAGCAGCTTAGAGACAGGGGTGTTACATGGCTACACCTTC.

The chain recombines TRBV10-3 with TRBJ2-6; no definite D call. V lost 2 bases and J 3 bases, leaving 11 bases between the germline ends. CDR1 is ENHRY and CDR2 is SYGVKD in the germline V gene. This CDR3 is built from 16 residues. The CDR3: CAISENPGVGANVLTF. As DNA, the CDR3 is TGTGCCATCAGTGAGAACCCTGGGGTTGGGGCCAACGTCCTGACTTTC.

The CDR3 nucleotides read TGCGCCAGCAGCAGGGACCGCGAATCCTACGAGCAGTACTTC. Its translation: CASSRDRESYEQYF. The chain uses TRBV5-1 and TRBJ2-7; perhaps D is TRBD1 or TRBD2 (5 bases each). The CDR3 covers 14 residues. The V end was cut by 4 bases, the J end by 1 base, with 12 bases between. CDR1 is SGHRS, CDR2 YFSETQ, per germline.

The rearrangement uses TRBV9 and TRBJ1-2; a weak D match, TRBD1 (5 bases). This CDR3 is 14 amino acids long. CDR1 is SGDLS, CDR2 YYNGEE, per germline. V was pared by 4 bases and J by 1 base, with 11 bases between. Here the CDR3 reads CASSPQQVNYGYTF. The CDR3, as DNA: TGTGCCAGCAGCCCCCAACAGGTTAACTATGGCTACACCTTC.

V gene TRBV7-3 combines with J gene TRBJ2-5; D gene ambiguous. This CDR3 region has 15 residues. With 1 base removed from V and 5 bases from J, the gap between germline ends came to 14 bases. Germline CDR1 is SGHTA and CDR2 is FQGTGA. The CDR3 DNA reads as TGTGCCAGCAGCTTAAATACCAACCCCAGGGAGACCCAGTACTTC. Protein product: CASSLNTNPRETQYF. The complete variable domain, with remaining parts taken from reference TRBV7-3 and TRBJ2-5, reads GAGVSQTPSNKVTEKGKYVELRCDPISGHTALYWYRQSLGQGPEFLIYFQGTGAADDSGLPNDRFFAVRPEGSVSTLKIQRTERGDSAVYLCASSLNTNPRETQYFGPGTRLLVL.

This clone was counted at least ten times. The chain carries TRBV6-6 and TRBJ1-4; perhaps TRBD1 as D (5 bases). The germline V gene encodes CDR1 MNHNY and CDR2 SVGAGI (reference sequence). The CDR3 contains 16 residues. Deletions cut 8 bases from V and 3 bases from J, with 19 bases between. The CDR3 loop reads CASSNLGGGSNEKLFF. The CDR3 DNA sequence: TGTGCCAGCTCCAACCTGGGGGGGGGTTCTAATGAAAAACTGTTTTTT.

The V gene is TRBV4-2, the J gene TRBJ2-1; a weak D match, TRBD2 (7 bases). Trimming removed 4 bases from V and 7 bases from J, with 23 bases in between. CDR3 length: 17 residues. Looked up from germline, CDR1 is LGHNA and CDR2 is YNFKEQ. CDR3: CASSPKPGGGVGNEQFF. In nucleotides, the CDR3 is TGTGCCAGCAGCCCTAAACCCGGAGGGGGGGTAGGGAATGAGCAGTTCTTC.

On this clone: This specimen includes other DNA sequences encoding the same CDR3. The chain carries TRBV4-2 and TRBJ2-1, with TRBD2 identical over 11 bases. CDR3 length: 16 amino acids. Germline trimming cut 1 base from V and 3 bases from J; bases unmatched to any gene: 2. The V gene's germline CDR1 is LGHNA and CDR2 YNFKEQ. The CDR3 coding sequence is TGTGCCAGCAGCCAAGCCGGGACTAGCGGCTACAATGAGCAGTTCTTC. Amino acid sequence: CASSQAGTSGYNEQFF.

The chain employs TRBV11-3 and TRBJ2-1; maybe TRBD2 (5 bases). This CDR3 is 16 amino acids long. Trimming took 1 base from V and 4 from J, leaving 14 bases between them. Germline-derived CDR1 and CDR2 are SGHNT and YENEEA. Here the CDR3 reads CASSLVSGNPYNEQFF. CDR3 nucleotide sequence: TGTGCCAGCAGCTTAGTCTCCGGGAATCCATACAATGAGCAGTTCTTC.

This chain uses TRBV7-2 with TRBJ2-5; D ambiguous. The CDR3 length is 13 residues. Trimming took 1 base from V and 1 from J, leaving 4 bases between them. Germline V CDR1 and CDR2: SGHTA, FQGNSA. CDR3 amino acids: CASSLGFQETQYF. The DNA of the CDR3 is TGTGCCAGCAGCTTAGGTTTCCAAGAGACCCAGTACTTC.

This clone was counted only a few times. The V gene is TRBV6-5, the J gene TRBJ2-1, with 12 bases lining up with TRBD2. Germline V gives CDR1 MNHEY, CDR2 SVGAGI. The CDR3 runs to 16 residues. The V segment lost 2 bases and the J segment 5 bases; nucleotides outside the gene matches: 4. CDR3 sequence reads: CASSYPRTSGNNEQFF. CDR3 sequence (DNA): TGTGCCAGCAGTTACCCCAGGACTAGCGGGAACAATGAGCAGTTCTTC.

V is TRBV5-6 and J is TRBJ1-2; D is unresolved. Germline assignment: CDR1 SGHDT and CDR2 YYEEEE. The CDR3 totals 13 residues. V was shortened by 1 base and J by 7 bases, with 11 bases between the two germline ends. The CDR3 coding sequence is TGTGCCAGCAGCTTGTACGGGGTTGGTGGCTACACCTTC. Translating it yields CASSLYGVGGYTF.

V usage is TRBV9 and J usage is TRBJ2-2; 9 bases agree with TRBD1. Looked up from germline, CDR1 is SGDLS and CDR2 is YYNGEE. This CDR3 is 15 amino acids long. The J segment lost 6 bases and the V segment lost 4 bases, leaving 7 bases of the junction unmatched. As DNA, the CDR3 is TGTGCCAGCAGCCCCCACAGGGGGCCTTCCGGGGAGCTGTTTTTT. Residues: CASSPHRGPSGELFF.

The rearrangement uses TRBV28 and TRBJ2-2, with D unclear. V was clipped by 3 bases and J by 4 bases, with 9 bases between them. This CDR3 has 14 amino acids. Germline V gives CDR1 MDHEN, CDR2 SYDVKM. The CDR3 sequence: CASSLRQVTGELFF. The CDR3, as DNA: TGTGCCAGCAGTTTGCGACAAGTCACCGGGGAGCTGTTTTTT.

The V and J genes are TRBV5-1 and TRBJ2-2; no clear D gene. Trimming took off 0 bases at V and 6 bases at J, with 6 bases between the two ends. The CDR3 is 13 residues long. The germline V gene encodes CDR1 SGHRS and CDR2 YFSETQ. DNA of the CDR3: TGCGCCAGCAGCTTGGACGGGCCCGGGGAGCTGTTTTTT. It codes for CASSLDGPGELFF.

The chain is built from TRBV7-9 and TRBJ1-2; TRBD1 matches 7 bases. CDR1 is SEHNR and CDR2 is FQNEAQ in the germline V gene (reference sequence). V lost 3 bases to trimming and J lost 5 bases; unmatched junction nucleotides: 9. The CDR3 extends over 15 amino acids. CDR3 loop: CASSFPRTGDYGYTF. For the CDR3, the DNA is TGTGCCAGCAGCTTTCCTCGGACAGGCGATTATGGCTACACCTTC.

V and J are TRBV6-5 and TRBJ2-3, with TRBD2 matching 11 bases. Per germline, CDR1 MNHEY and CDR2 SVGAGI. V shed 6 bases and J 6 bases; nucleotides not matched to a gene: 8. The CDR3 spans 15 residues. The CDR3 region is CASRWGLAEKDTQYF. The CDR3 DNA reads TGTGCCAGCAGATGGGGACTAGCGGAGAAGGATACGCAGTATTTT.

The genes are TRBV29-1 and TRBJ2-3; 8 positions match TRBD2. CDR3 length equals 15 residues. Germline-derived CDR1 and CDR2 are SQVTM and ANQGSEA. Losses at the gene ends were 4 bases for V and 5 bases for J; bases not matched to a gene: 11. The CDR3: CSVVLGGRNEDTQYF. The CDR3 region has the DNA TGCAGCGTTGTGCTTGGCGGGAGGAATGAAGATACGCAGTATTTT.

In its sample, this clone was seen once. Written as DNA, the CDR3 is TGTGCCATCAGTGGAGGGGCAGGGAAGAACTACGAGCAGTACTTC. It codes for CAISGGAGKNYEQYF. The chain is built from TRBV10-3 and TRBJ2-7; perhaps D is TRBD1 or TRBD2 (5 bases each). Looked up from germline, CDR1 is ENHRY and CDR2 is SYGVKD. The CDR3 contains 15 residues. V lost 4 bases, J lost 3 bases, and 16 bases lay in between.

V is TRBV29-1 and J is TRBJ2-1, with D perhaps TRBD1 (6 bases). This CDR3 is built from 12 residues. Germline-derived CDR1 and CDR2 are SQVTM and ANQGSEA. V was pared by 0 bases and J by 10 bases, with 10 bases between. CDR3 in amino acids: CSVEDHRAEQFF. The CDR3 coding sequence is TGCAGCGTTGAAGATCACAGGGCGGAGCAGTTCTTC.

V and J are TRBV5-1 and TRBJ2-1; 10 bases match TRBD2. The V segment lost 3 bases and the J segment 6 bases; nucleotides outside the gene matches: 9. Germline CDR1 SGHRS, CDR2 YFSETQ. The CDR3 is 16 amino acids. CDR3 bases: TGCGCCAGCAGCTCCTCCAGCGGGGGGGCATCCAATGAGCAGTTCTTC. Its protein is CASSSSSGGASNEQFF.